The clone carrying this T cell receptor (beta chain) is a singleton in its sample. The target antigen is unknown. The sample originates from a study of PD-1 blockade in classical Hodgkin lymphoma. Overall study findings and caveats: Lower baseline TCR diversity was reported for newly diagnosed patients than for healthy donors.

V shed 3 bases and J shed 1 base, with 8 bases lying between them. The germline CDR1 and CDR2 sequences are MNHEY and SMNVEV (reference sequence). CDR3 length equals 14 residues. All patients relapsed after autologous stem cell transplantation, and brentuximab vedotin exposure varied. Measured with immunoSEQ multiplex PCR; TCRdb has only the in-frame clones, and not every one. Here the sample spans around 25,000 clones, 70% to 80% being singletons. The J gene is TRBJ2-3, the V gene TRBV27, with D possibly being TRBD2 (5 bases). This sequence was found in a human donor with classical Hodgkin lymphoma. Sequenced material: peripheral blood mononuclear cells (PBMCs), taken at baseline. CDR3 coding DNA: TGTGCCAGCAGTTTCCAGGAGGGCACAGATACGCAGTATTTT. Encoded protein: CASSFQEGTDTQYF.